This T cell receptor beta chain was captured by sequencing in a study of blood T cell repertoires in COVID-19. The wider study: Both acute and convalescent COVID-19 samples were obtained from the United States, Italy and Spain. From T cells, B-cell-depleted T cells, or PBMCs came the material, which was cDNA or gDNA.

Assay: immunoSEQ multiplex PCR; the TCRdb copy retains only in-frame clones and omits some. Here the sample spans approximately 210,000 clones, 84% being singletons. The CDR3 totals 13 residues. V was pared by 1 base and J by 4 bases, with 5 bases between. Germline assignment: CDR1 SNHLY and CDR2 FYNNEI. The sequenced material came from peripheral blood. The chain links TRBV2 to TRBJ1-5; D is unresolved. The clonotype comes from a woman aged 50 to 60 with active or convalescent COVID-19. The CDR3 protein is CASSEVRNQPQHF. The CDR3 nucleotides read TGTGCCAGCAGTGAAGTGCGGAATCAGCCCCAGCATTTT.